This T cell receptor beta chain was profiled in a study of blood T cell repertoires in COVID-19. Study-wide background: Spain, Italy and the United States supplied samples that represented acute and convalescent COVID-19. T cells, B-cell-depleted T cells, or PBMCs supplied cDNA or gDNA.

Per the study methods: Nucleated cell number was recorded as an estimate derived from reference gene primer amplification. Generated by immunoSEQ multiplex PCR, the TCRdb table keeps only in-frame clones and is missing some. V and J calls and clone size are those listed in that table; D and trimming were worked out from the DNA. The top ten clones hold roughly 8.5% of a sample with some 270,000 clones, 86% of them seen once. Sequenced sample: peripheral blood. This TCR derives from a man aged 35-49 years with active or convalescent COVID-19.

CDR3 DNA: TGTGCCAGCAGTATCCCCGGACTTAATGTCCATGAGCAGTTCTTC. Translation gives CASSIPGLNVHEQFF. V is TRBV28 and J is TRBJ2-1, with D possibly TRBD2 on 5 matching bases. The ends were cut back, 5 bases at V and 8 bases at J, with 19 bases in the middle. CDR3 length: 15 amino acids. Germline-derived CDR1 and CDR2 are MDHEN and SYDVKM.